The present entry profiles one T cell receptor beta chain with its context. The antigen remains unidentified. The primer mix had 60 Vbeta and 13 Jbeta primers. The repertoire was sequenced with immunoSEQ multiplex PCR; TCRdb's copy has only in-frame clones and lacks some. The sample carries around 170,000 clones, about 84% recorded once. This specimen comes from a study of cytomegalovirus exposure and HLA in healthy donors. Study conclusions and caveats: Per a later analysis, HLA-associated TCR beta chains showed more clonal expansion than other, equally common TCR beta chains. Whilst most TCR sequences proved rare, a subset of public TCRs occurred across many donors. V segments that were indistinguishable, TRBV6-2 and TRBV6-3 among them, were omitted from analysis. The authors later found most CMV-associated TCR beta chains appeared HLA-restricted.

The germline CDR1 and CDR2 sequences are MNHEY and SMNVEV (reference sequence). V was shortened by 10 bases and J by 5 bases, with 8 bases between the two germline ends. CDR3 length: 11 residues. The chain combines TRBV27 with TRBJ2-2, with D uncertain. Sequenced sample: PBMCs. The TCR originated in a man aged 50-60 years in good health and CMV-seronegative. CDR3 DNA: TGTGCCACCTCGGGTACCGGGGAGCTGTTTTTT. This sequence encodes CATSGTGELFF.